The 14 T cell receptor beta chains below were found in one sample sequenced in a study of CD8 T cells in ankylosing spondylitis. Each CDR3 protein gets one entry after TCRdb re-called the 5' RACE reads with MiXCR. The table lists under 250,000 distinct CDR3 sequences, around 25% of them singletons. The sequencing sample was made of blood, either unsorted or a sorted T cell fraction (not recorded which). All receptors come from a male donor with ankylosing spondylitis or in good health (not recorded which).

This clonotype was detected only a few times. The chain joins TRBV6-5 to TRBJ2-1; TRBD2 agrees at 12 bases. V dropped 2 bases and J dropped 7; count of bases not matched to a gene: 6. Looked up from germline, CDR1 is MNHEY and CDR2 is SVGAGI. The CDR3 runs to 16 residues. CDR3 sequence (DNA): TGTGCCAGCAGTTACCCTGGACTAGCGGGAAGGAATGAGCAGTTCTTC. Protein sequence: CASSYPGLAGRNEQFF.

This clonotype was recorded at least ten times. J is TRBJ2-7 and V is TRBV20-1, with 10 bases lining up with TRBD1. Germline CDR1 is DFQATT and CDR2 is SNEGSKA (reference sequence). V lost 1 base, J lost 2 bases, and 5 bases stayed unmatched. CDR3 length: 15 residues. The CDR3 DNA is TGCAGTGCTAGAGGGGGACAGGGGTCTACCTACGAGCAGTACTTC. This sequence encodes CSARGGQGSTYEQYF.

The chain couples TRBV6-5 to TRBJ1-1; D might be TRBD1 (5 bases). With 1 base removed from V and 3 bases from J, the gap between germline ends came to 12 bases. This CDR3 is 15 amino acids long. Germline V CDR1 and CDR2: MNHEY, SVGAGI. The CDR3 DNA is TGTGCCAGCAGTTACTTTGGGACGCGCGACACTGAAGCTTTCTTT. This encodes CASSYFGTRDTEAFF.

This chain uses TRBV20-1 with TRBJ2-7; D unresolved. This CDR3 spans 15 amino acids. V gave up 8 bases and J gave up 2 bases, with 22 bases separating them. Germline loops: CDR1 DFQATT, CDR2 SNEGSKA (reference sequence). In DNA form, the CDR3 reads TGCAGTTCCACCACCTCCAGGACGCTTACCTACGAGCAGTACTTC. Encoded protein: CSSTTSRTLTYEQYF.

This clonotype was found a few times. This chain links TRBV20-1 with TRBJ2-7; TRBD1 might be the D (5 bases). The CDR3 consists of 11 residues. Per germline, CDR1 DFQATT and CDR2 SNEGSKA (reference sequence). Trimming took 2 bases from V and 8 from J, leaving 10 bases between them. CDR3 sequence reads: CSARPSGKQYF. In DNA, the CDR3 is TGCAGTGCTAGACCCTCAGGGAAGCAGTACTTC.

This rearrangement joins TRBV5-1 to TRBJ2-7, with 11 bases that match TRBD2. CDR3 size: 15 residues. Germline V lookup: CDR1 SGHRS, CDR2 YFSETQ. Trimming took 4 bases from V and 2 from J; bases not matched to a gene: 5. In DNA, the CDR3 is TGCGCCAGCAGCCTGCCGACTAGCGGGACCTACGAGCAGTACTTC. Translation: CASSLPTSGTYEQYF.

This clonotype was counted at least ten times. This chain links TRBV29-1 with TRBJ1-1; a possible D gene is TRBD1 (5 bases). Germline CDR1 reads SQVTM; CDR2 reads ANQGSEA. The CDR3 consists of 11 residues. V was pared by 3 bases and J by 4 bases, with 6 bases between. Here the CDR3 reads CSVDRATEAFF. The CDR3 DNA is TGCAGCGTTGACAGGGCCACTGAAGCTTTCTTT. The whole variable domain, remainder taken from reference TRBV29-1 and TRBJ1-1, is SAVISQKPSRDICQRGTSLTIQCQVDSQVTMMFWYRQQPGQSLTLIATANQGSEATYESGFVIDKFPISRPNLTFSTLTVSNMSPEDSSIYLCSVDRATEAFFGQGTRLTVV.

This clonotype was recorded at least ten times. The V gene is TRBV7-9, the J gene TRBJ2-5, with D perhaps assigned TRBD1 or TRBD2 (5 bases each). Germline CDR1 is SEHNR and CDR2 is FQNEAQ (reference sequence). Trimming stripped 5 bases from V and 1 base from J, with 17 bases between. This CDR3 has 16 residues. The CDR3 DNA sequence: TGTGCCAGCAGCCGACTTGGGGGTGCGATCCAAGAGACCCAGTACTTC. It yields the protein CASSRLGGAIQETQYF.

The CDR3 sequence is CSVEASFEQYF. The CDR3 DNA sequence: TGCAGCGTTGAAGCAAGTTTCGAGCAGTACTTC. This chain joins TRBV29-1 and TRBJ2-7; no firm D call. V lost 1 base, J lost 6 bases, and 7 bases lay in between. This CDR3 spans 11 amino acids. From germline, CDR1 is SQVTM and CDR2 ANQGSEA.

In its sample, this clonotype was seen a few times. This sequence joins TRBV29-1 and TRBJ2-5, with 9 bases identical to TRBD2. The length of the CDR3 is 13 residues. J was trimmed by 1 base and V by 6 bases; bases with no gene match: 3. From germline, CDR1 is SQVTM and CDR2 ANQGSEA. CDR3 nucleotide sequence: TGCAGCGTCCCTAGCGGGATCCAAGAGACCCAGTACTTC. Translated, it gives CSVPSGIQETQYF.

This clonotype was observed at least ten times. The rearrangement links TRBV10-3 to TRBJ2-3; 9 bases are a match to TRBD2. The length of the CDR3 is 15 residues. Germline trimming cut 6 bases from V and 2 bases from J; bases unmatched to any gene: 6. Germline values: CDR1 ENHRY, CDR2 SYGVKD. The CDR3 sequence: CAISPSGMYTDTQYF. The CDR3 DNA follows: TGTGCCATCAGCCCTAGCGGGATGTACACAGATACGCAGTATTTT.

This rearrangement joins TRBV6-1 to TRBJ2-7, with D hard to call. This CDR3 is 14 amino acids long. Trimming shortened V by 7 bases and J by 7 bases, and 20 bases separated the two germline ends. Germline CDR1 reads MNHNS; CDR2 reads SASEGT. In nucleotides, the CDR3 is TGTGCCAGCAACCCCCCGGGCCAGGCAAAGGAGCAGTACTTC. It yields the protein CASNPPGQAKEQYF.

This clonotype was recorded many times. This chain links TRBV29-1 with TRBJ2-5, with D tentatively TRBD2 (6 bases). The CDR3 extends over 15 amino acids. The V gene lost 4 bases and the J gene lost 6 bases, with 21 bases spanning the gap. Germline CDR1 SQVTM, CDR2 ANQGSEA. The CDR3 region is CSVVGTGEGRQTQYF. The DNA of the CDR3 is TGCAGCGTTGTGGGAACGGGAGAGGGCCGGCAGACCCAGTACTTC.

The rearrangement joins TRBV10-3 to TRBJ1-1; no clear D gene. CDR3 length: 13 amino acids. The germline gives CDR1 ENHRY, CDR2 SYGVKD. The V gene lost 4 bases and the J gene lost 6 bases, with 12 bases spanning the gap. CDR3 protein: CAISVRPSAEAFF. The CDR3 nucleotides are TGTGCCATCAGTGTACGTCCGAGCGCTGAAGCTTTCTTT.